These T cell receptor beta chains were read from a single sample in a study of T cells after yellow fever vaccination. One entry per CDR3 protein, called by TCRdb with MiXCR from the 5' RACE reads. The repertoire holds more than 90,000 distinct CDR3 sequences, with 7.2% as singletons. Sequences were derived from CD4+ T cells sorted from PBMCs, sampled roughly 45 days after the first yellow fever vaccination. All receptors come from a young man who received the YFV17D yellow fever vaccine. The CDR3 runs from the conserved cysteine through the conserved F or W. The D gene is left open where the match is weak. The size of a clone is reported for some rows only, either as once, few or many, or as a class for expanded clones.

d_call,clone_size,v_call,j_call,cdr3_nt,cdr3_aa
TRBD1,many,TRBV6-1,TRBJ2-7,TGTGCCAGCAGTGCCCAAACAGGGGGCGAATACGAGCAGTACTTC,CASSAQTGGEYEQYF
NA,few,TRBV7-2,TRBJ1-2,TGTGCCAGCAGCTTCGGCCCCAAAGACTATGGCTACACCTTC,CASSFGPKDYGYTF
TRBD1,many,TRBV7-9,TRBJ1-2,TGTGCCAGCAGAGCTACAGGGGAAGACTATGGCTACACCTTC,CASRATGEDYGYTF
NA,few,TRBV5-4,TRBJ1-1,TGTGCCAGCAGCTCTGAATCAGGGGTGACTGAAGCTTTCTTT,CASSSESGVTEAFF
NA,few,TRBV6-5,TRBJ2-2,TGTGCCAGCAGTTACGCGAGGGTTTCGAACACCGGGGAGCTGTTTTTT,CASSYARVSNTGELFF
TRBD2,many,TRBV7-2,TRBJ2-2,TGTGCCAGCAGCTTAGCACTAGCGGGGGGCTACACCGGGGAGCTGTTTTTT,CASSLALAGGYTGELFF
NA,many,TRBV6-1,TRBJ2-3,TGTGCCAGCAGCCCACACGCACTGAGCACAGATACGCAGTATTTT,CASSPHALSTDTQYF
NA,many,TRBV6-4,TRBJ2-2,TGTGCCAGCAGTGACTCGAGAATGTCCGGGGAGCTGTTTTTT,CASSDSRMSGELFF
TRBD2,many,TRBV5-1,TRBJ2-3,TGCGCCAGCAGCTCCGCGACTAGCGGGGGGGCAGATACGCAGTATTTT,CASSSATSGGADTQYF
NA,many,TRBV12-3/TRBV12-4,TRBJ1-1,TGTGCCAGCCATCCAGGGGTTTTGGCGACTGAAGCTTTCTTT,CASHPGVLATEAFF
TRBD1,NA,TRBV5-1,TRBJ1-1,TGCGCCAGCAGCTTGTTACAGGGGGACACTGAAGCTTTCTTT,CASSLLQGDTEAFF
TRBD1,many,TRBV6-2/TRBV6-3,TRBJ1-1,TGTGCCAGCAGTCTCCGACAGGGGTGGACTGAAGCTTTCTTT,CASSLRQGWTEAFF
NA,many,TRBV13,TRBJ2-3,TGTGCCAGCAGCTTAGTAAGGGGACTCTCTAGCACAGATACGCAGTATTTT,CASSLVRGLSSTDTQYF
NA,many,TRBV5-1,TRBJ1-1,TGCGCCAGCAGCCTGCAGGGAGAGGACACTGAAGCTTTCTTT,CASSLQGEDTEAFF